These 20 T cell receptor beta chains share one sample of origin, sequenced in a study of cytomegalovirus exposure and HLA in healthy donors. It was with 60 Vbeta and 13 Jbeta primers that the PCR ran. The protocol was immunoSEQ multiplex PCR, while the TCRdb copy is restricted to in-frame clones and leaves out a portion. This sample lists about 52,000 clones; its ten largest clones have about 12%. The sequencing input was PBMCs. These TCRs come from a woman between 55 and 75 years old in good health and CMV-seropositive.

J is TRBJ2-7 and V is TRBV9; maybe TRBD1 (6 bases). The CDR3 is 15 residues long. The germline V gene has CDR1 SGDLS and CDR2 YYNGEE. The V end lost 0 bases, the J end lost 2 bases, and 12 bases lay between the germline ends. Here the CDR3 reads CASSVEPDSAYEQYF. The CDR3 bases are TGTGCCAGCAGCGTAGAGCCGGACAGCGCCTACGAGCAGTACTTC.

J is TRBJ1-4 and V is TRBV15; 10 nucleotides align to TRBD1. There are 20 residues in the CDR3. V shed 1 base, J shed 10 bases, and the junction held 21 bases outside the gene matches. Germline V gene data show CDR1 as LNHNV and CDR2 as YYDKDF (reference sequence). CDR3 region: CATSRVLWRRDRGLRGKLFF. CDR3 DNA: TGTGCCACCAGCAGAGTTCTCTGGAGGCGGGACAGGGGATTAAGGGGAAAACTGTTTTTT.

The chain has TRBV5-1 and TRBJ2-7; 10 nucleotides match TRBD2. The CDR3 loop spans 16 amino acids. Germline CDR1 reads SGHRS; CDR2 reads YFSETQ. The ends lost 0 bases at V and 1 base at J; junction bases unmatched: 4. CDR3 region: CASSLASGGTSYEQYF. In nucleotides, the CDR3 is TGCGCCAGCAGCTTGGCTAGCGGGGGAACTTCCTACGAGCAGTACTTC.

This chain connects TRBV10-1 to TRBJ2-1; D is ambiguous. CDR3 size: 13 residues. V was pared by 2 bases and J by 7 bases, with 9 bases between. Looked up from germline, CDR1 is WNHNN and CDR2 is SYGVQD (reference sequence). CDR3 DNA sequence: TGCGCCAGCAGTGAGCCCGACAAGAATGAGCAGTTCTTC. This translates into CASSEPDKNEQFF.

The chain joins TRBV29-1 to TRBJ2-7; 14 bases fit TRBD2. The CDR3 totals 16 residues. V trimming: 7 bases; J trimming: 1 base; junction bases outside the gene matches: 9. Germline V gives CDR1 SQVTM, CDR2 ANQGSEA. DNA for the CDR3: TGCAGCGGGTTTGGACTAGCGGGGGGCGGTTCCTACGAGCAGTACTTC. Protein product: CSGFGLAGGGSYEQYF.

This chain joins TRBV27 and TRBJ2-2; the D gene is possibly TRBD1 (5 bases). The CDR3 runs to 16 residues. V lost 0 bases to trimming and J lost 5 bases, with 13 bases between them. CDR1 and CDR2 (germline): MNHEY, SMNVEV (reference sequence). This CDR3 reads CASSLSSRVETGELFF. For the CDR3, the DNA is TGTGCCAGCAGTTTATCGTCCAGGGTAGAAACCGGGGAGCTGTTTTTT.

The DNA of the CDR3 is TGCGCCAGCAGCCACAGGGGGAGCACCGGGGAGCTGTTTTTT. Translation: CASSHRGSTGELFF. The V gene is TRBV10-1, the J gene TRBJ2-2; TRBD1 agrees at 8 bases. CDR1 WNHNN and CDR2 SYGVQD come from the germline V gene (reference sequence). V lost 6 bases, J lost 4 bases, and 4 bases stayed unmatched. CDR3 length: 14 amino acids.

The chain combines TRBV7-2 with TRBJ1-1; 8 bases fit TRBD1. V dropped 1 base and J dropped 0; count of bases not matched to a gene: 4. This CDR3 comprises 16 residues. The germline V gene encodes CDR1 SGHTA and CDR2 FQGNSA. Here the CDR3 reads CASSLGGTGLNTEAFF. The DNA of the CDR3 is TGTGCCAGCAGCTTAGGAGGGACAGGATTGAACACTGAAGCTTTCTTT.

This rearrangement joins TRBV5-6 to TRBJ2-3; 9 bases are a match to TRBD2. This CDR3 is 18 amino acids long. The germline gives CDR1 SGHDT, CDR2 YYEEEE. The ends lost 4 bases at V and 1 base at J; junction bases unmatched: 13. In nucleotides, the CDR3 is TGTGCCAGCAGCCCGACCGGCGGGGGGGCCCTTGGCACAGATACGCAGTATTTT. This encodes CASSPTGGGALGTDTQYF. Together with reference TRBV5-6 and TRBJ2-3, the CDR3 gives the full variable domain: DAGVTQSPTHLIKTRGQQVTLRCSPKSGHDTVSWYQQALGQGPQFIFQYYEEEERQRGNFPDRFSGHQFPNYSSELNVNALLLGDSALYLCASSPTGGGALGTDTQYFGPGTRLTVL.

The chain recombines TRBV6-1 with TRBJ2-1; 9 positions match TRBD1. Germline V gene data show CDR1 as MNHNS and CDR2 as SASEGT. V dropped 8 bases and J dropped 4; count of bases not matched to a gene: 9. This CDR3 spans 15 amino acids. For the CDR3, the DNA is TGTGCCAGCGCCCCCGGGACAGGGATTTACAATGAGCAGTTCTTC. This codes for CASAPGTGIYNEQFF.

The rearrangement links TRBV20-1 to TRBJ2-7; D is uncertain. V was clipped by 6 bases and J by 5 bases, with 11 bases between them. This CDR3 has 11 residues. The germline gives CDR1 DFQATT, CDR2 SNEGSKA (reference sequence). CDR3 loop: CSAGSANEQYF. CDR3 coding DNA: TGCAGTGCCGGGTCCGCCAACGAGCAGTACTTC.

The CDR3 reads CASSARDRNTEAFF. CDR3 coding DNA: TGTGCCAGCAGCGCCCGGGACAGAAACACTGAAGCTTTCTTT. The chain is built from TRBV9 and TRBJ1-1; 7 nucleotides align to TRBD1. Germline CDR1 and CDR2: SGDLS and YYNGEE. Trimming cost V 3 bases and J 2 bases; bases outside gene matches: 4. The CDR3 contains 14 residues.

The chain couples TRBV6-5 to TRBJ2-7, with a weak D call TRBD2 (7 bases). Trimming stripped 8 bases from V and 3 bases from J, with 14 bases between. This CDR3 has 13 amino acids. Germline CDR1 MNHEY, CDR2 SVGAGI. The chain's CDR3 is CASGGGRHYEQYF. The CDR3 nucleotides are TGTGCCAGCGGGGGGGGGCGGCACTACGAGCAGTACTTC.

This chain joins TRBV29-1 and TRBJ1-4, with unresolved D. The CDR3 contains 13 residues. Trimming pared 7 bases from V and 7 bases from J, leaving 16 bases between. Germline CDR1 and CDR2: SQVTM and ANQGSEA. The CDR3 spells CSGRGTAVEKLFF. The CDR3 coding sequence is TGCAGCGGTCGGGGAACGGCGGTTGAAAAACTGTTTTTT.

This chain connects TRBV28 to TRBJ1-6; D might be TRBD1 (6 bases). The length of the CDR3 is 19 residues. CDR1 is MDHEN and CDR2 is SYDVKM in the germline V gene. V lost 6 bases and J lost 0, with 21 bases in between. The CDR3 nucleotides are TGTGCCAGCAGCCCCGAAAAAAAGACAGGAAGCTCCTATAATTCACCCCTCCACTTT. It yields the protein CASSPEKKTGSSYNSPLHF.

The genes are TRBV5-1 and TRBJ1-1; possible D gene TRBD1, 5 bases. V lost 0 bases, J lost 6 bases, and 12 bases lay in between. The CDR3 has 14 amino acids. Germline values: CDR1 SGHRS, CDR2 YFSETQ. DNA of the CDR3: TGCGCCAGCAGCTTGGGGCAGGGTCTCGCTGAAGCTTTCTTT. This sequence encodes CASSLGQGLAEAFF. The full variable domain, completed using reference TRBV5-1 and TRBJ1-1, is KAGVTQTPRYLIKTRGQQVTLSCSPISGHRSVSWYQQTPGQGLQFLFEYFSETQRNKGNFPGRFSGRQFSNSRSEMNVSTLELGDSALYLCASSLGQGLAEAFFGQGTRLTVV.

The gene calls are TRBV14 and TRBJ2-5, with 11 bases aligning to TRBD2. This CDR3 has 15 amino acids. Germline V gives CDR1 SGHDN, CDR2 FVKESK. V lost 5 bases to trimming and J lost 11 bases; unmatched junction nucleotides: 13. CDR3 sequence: CASSLTGTSGLPQYF. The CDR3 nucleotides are TGTGCCAGCAGCTTGACCGGGACTAGCGGCCTGCCTCAGTACTTC.

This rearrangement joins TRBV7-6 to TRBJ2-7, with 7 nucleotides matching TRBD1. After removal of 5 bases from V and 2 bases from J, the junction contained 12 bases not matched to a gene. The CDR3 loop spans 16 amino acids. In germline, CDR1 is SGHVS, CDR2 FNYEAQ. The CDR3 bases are TGTGCCAGCAGCCAGCTCGACGACAGGGTTACCTACGAGCAGTACTTC. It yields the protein CASSQLDDRVTYEQYF.

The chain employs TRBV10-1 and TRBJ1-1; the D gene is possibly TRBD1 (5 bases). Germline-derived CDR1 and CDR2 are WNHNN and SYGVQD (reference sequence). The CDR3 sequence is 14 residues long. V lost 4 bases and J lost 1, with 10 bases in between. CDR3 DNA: TGCGCCAGCAGTGTGAGCAGGGCGAACACTGAAGCTTTCTTT. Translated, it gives CASSVSRANTEAFF.

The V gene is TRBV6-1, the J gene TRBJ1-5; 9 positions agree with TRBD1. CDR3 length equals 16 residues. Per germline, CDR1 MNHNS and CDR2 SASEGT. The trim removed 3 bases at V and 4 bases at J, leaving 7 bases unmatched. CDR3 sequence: CASSEPGQGANQPQHF. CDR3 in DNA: TGTGCCAGCAGTGAGCCGGGACAGGGCGCGAATCAGCCCCAGCATTTT.